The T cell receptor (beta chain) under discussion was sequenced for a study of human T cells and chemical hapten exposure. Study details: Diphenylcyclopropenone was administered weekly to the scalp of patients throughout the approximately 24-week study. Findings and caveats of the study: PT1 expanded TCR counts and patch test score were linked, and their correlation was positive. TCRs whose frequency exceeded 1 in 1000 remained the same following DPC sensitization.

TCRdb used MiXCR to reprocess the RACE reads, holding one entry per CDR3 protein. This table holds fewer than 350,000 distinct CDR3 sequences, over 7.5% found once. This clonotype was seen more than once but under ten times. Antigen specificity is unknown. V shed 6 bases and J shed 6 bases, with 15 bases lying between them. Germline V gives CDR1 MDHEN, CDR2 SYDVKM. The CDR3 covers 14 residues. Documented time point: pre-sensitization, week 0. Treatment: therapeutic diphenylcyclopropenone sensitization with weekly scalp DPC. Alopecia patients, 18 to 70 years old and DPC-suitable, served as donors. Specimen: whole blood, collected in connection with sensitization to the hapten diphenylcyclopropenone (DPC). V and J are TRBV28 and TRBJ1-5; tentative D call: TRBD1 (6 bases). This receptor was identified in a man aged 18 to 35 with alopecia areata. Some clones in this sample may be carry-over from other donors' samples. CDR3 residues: CASSSWGGFQPQHF. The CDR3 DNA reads TGTGCCAGCAGCAGTTGGGGGGGCTTTCAGCCCCAGCATTTT.